These 28 T cell receptor beta chains share one sample of origin, sequenced in a study of identical twins. TCRdb reprocessed the 5' RACE reads with MiXCR, giving one entry per CDR3 protein. This table holds approximately 240,000 distinct CDR3 sequences, over 13% found once. Sequencing was carried out using memory (CD45RO+) T cells sorted from blood. The receptors were sampled from a young woman in good health.

The V and J genes are TRBV12-3 or TRBV12-4 and TRBJ2-1; TRBD1 might be the D (6 bases). V lost 3 bases and J 6 bases, leaving 15 bases between the germline ends. The CDR3 covers 15 residues. CDR3 protein: CASSLGQGNVNEQFF. The CDR3 DNA reads TGTGCCAGCAGTTTGGGGCAGGGGAACGTCAATGAGCAGTTCTTC.

The DNA for the CDR3 is TGTGCCATCAGTGAGTCGAGGGCCCGGGAGCTGTTTTTT. This encodes CAISESRARELFF. The chain recombines TRBV10-3 with TRBJ2-2; weak D call: TRBD2 (5 bases). Germline V CDR1 and CDR2: ENHRY, SYGVKD. The CDR3 contains 13 residues. The V and J ends lost 0 bases and 9 bases respectively, with 8 bases between them.

Note on this clonotype: The junction departs from germline at one end; a sequencing error may be responsible. This chain joins TRBV18 and TRBJ1-1; 8 positions agree with TRBD1. Per germline, CDR1 KGHSH and CDR2 LQKENI. This CDR3 is 16 amino acids long. The CDR3 DNA sequence: TGTGCCAGCTCACCTTTAGTACGCGGTCTCGGACAGGGTATTCTCTTT. Translation gives CASSPLVRGLGQGILF.

The chain carries TRBV5-6 and TRBJ1-2, with D unresolved. The CDR3 runs to 13 residues. Germline CDR1 is SGHDT and CDR2 is YYEEEE. Trimming took off 4 bases at V and 3 bases at J, with 10 bases between the two ends. The CDR3 here is CASSQNPDYGYTF. CDR3 in DNA: TGTGCCAGCAGCCAGAACCCAGACTATGGCTACACCTTC.

This CDR3 reads CASSFMSGVTDTQYF. The DNA for the CDR3 is TGCGCCAGCAGCTTTATGTCGGGAGTCACAGATACGCAGTATTTT. The chain carries TRBV5-1 and TRBJ2-3; TRBD2 is a possible D gene (6 bases). Germline V CDR1 and CDR2: SGHRS, YFSETQ. Deletions cut 2 bases from V and 2 bases from J, with 12 bases between. The CDR3 runs 15 residues.

In its sample, this clonotype was seen many times. The V and J genes are TRBV5-1 and TRBJ2-7; D is perhaps TRBD1 (6 bases). CDR1 SGHRS and CDR2 YFSETQ come from the germline V gene. Between the trimmed V and J ends, which lost 5 bases and 0 bases, there was a span of 6 bases. The CDR3 consists of 12 residues. The CDR3, as DNA: TGCGCCAGCAGGGACAGCTCCTACGAGCAGTACTTC. Its protein is CASRDSSYEQYF.

The J gene is TRBJ2-5, the V gene TRBV20-1; the D gene is possibly TRBD1 (6 bases). The V and J ends lost 6 bases and 4 bases respectively, with 9 bases between them. The germline CDR1 and CDR2 sequences are DFQATT and SNEGSKA (reference sequence). There are 11 residues in the CDR3. The CDR3 DNA reads TGCAGTGCCCTGGACAGAGAGACCCAGTACTTC. As protein: CSALDRETQYF.

This clonotype showed up just a few times. An end of the junction differs from the germline gene, which may be a read error. The chain joins TRBV3-1 to TRBJ2-7; a possible D gene is TRBD2 (6 bases). Germline-derived CDR1 and CDR2 are LGHDT and YNNKEL (reference sequence). CDR3 length equals 14 residues. Written as DNA, the CDR3 is TGTGCCAGCACCCAAACGGGGGAATCCCACGAGCAGTACTTC. As protein: CASTQTGESHEQYF.

This clonotype was counted ten times or more. The chain uses TRBV12-3 or TRBV12-4 and TRBJ2-5; TRBD1 matches 12 bases. Trimming cost V 5 bases and J 6 bases; bases outside gene matches: 10. The CDR3 runs 16 residues. The CDR3 bases are TGTGCCAGCAGTCTCACCGGGACAGGGGGCTTGAAGACCCAGTACTTC. Amino acids: CASSLTGTGGLKTQYF.

The table lists this clonotype with a few counts. This rearrangement joins TRBV5-1 to TRBJ2-7; no definite D call. V was trimmed by 0 bases and J by 3 bases, leaving 10 bases between them. CDR3 size: 14 residues. CDR1 and CDR2 from the germline V gene are SGHRS and YFSETQ. DNA of the CDR3: TGCGCCAGCAGCTTGGGACACGAAGGCTACGAGCAGTACTTC. Protein product: CASSLGHEGYEQYF.

In this sample, this clonotype turned up a few times. This CDR3 is CAISAGGPGQPQHF. For the CDR3, the DNA is TGTGCCATCAGTGCCGGCGGCCCGGGTCAGCCCCAGCATTTT. The rearrangement links TRBV10-3 to TRBJ1-5; D remains unclear. Trimming left V 4 bases short and J 6 bases short, with 13 bases between. Germline V lookup: CDR1 ENHRY, CDR2 SYGVKD. The CDR3 totals 14 residues.

This clonotype was observed a handful of times. The V call is TRBV20-1, the J call TRBJ1-4, with 8 bases aligning to TRBD1. Germline assignment: CDR1 DFQATT and CDR2 SNEGSKA (reference sequence). The CDR3 covers 16 residues. The CDR3 is CSCRGTGHPISEKLFF. For the CDR3, the DNA is TGCAGCTGCAGGGGGACAGGCCACCCAATTTCAGAAAAACTGTTTTTT.

This clonotype occurred a few times. The CDR3 sequence is CASSQGQWARNEQYF. In DNA form, the CDR3 reads TGTGCCAGCAGTCAAGGACAATGGGCTAGGAACGAGCAGTACTTC. This rearrangement joins TRBV6-2 or TRBV6-3 to TRBJ2-7; a weak D match, TRBD1 (5 bases). The CDR3 covers 15 residues. Germline CDR1 reads MNHEY; CDR2 reads SVGEGT. V dropped 5 bases and J dropped 5 bases, with 19 bases sitting between them.

This clonotype was observed a few times. The CDR3, as DNA: TGTGCCAGCAGTTACTCGGGGGAGCGCGGCTACACCTTC. This translates into CASSYSGERGYTF. The gene calls are TRBV6-6 and TRBJ1-2; D is possibly TRBD1 (5 bases). Germline values: CDR1 MNHNY, CDR2 SVGAGI (reference sequence). V was clipped by 0 bases and J by 8 bases, with 10 bases between them. The CDR3 spans 13 residues.

This chain joins TRBV7-2 and TRBJ2-7; 11 nucleotides agree with TRBD2. Germline CDR1 is SGHTA and CDR2 is FQGNSA. The CDR3 length is 17 residues. After removal of 3 bases from V and 2 bases from J, the junction contained 9 bases not matched to a gene. This CDR3 is CASSLLAGGSLPYEQYF. DNA for the CDR3: TGTGCCAGCAGCTTGCTAGCGGGGGGATCCCTGCCCTACGAGCAGTACTTC.

This clonotype was seen a handful of times. The chain links TRBV12-3 or TRBV12-4 to TRBJ2-2; a possible D gene is TRBD1 (6 bases). The V end was cut by 3 bases, the J end by 0 bases, with 8 bases between. The CDR3 totals 15 residues. CDR3 residues: CASSFRGSNTGELFF. In DNA form, the CDR3 reads TGTGCCAGCAGTTTCAGGGGCTCGAACACCGGGGAGCTGTTTTTT.

A few counts support this clonotype. V and J are TRBV12-3 or TRBV12-4 and TRBJ1-2; D perhaps matches TRBD1 (6 bases). V was shortened by 6 bases and J by 8 bases, with 16 bases between the two germline ends. This CDR3 contains 13 residues. In DNA form, the CDR3 reads TGTGCCAGCAGGTACCGGACAGAAGAGGGCTACACCTTC. This codes for CASRYRTEEGYTF.

The sample holds a few counts of this clonotype. The chain links TRBV12-3 or TRBV12-4 to TRBJ1-6, with D unclear. Trimming pared 3 bases from V and 7 bases from J, leaving 7 bases between. The CDR3 runs to 13 residues. In DNA form, the CDR3 reads TGTGCCAGCAGTTTGATGGGAAATTCACCCCTCCACTTT. Protein: CASSLMGNSPLHF.

This clonotype was counted ten times or more. The CDR3 is CASYTQVLTYNEQFF. DNA for the CDR3: TGTGCCAGCTATACCCAGGTTCTGACATACAATGAGCAGTTCTTC. The chain combines TRBV21-1 with TRBJ2-1. TRBV21-1 is a pseudogene segment. This CDR3 is built from 15 residues.

The V gene is TRBV29-1, the J gene TRBJ1-2; D not certain. This CDR3 spans 12 amino acids. Germline CDR1 and CDR2: SQVTM and ANQGSEA. V lost 3 bases to trimming and J lost 2 bases, with 7 bases between them. CDR3 sequence reads: CSVDIGNYGYTF. CDR3 DNA sequence: TGCAGCGTTGATATAGGGAACTATGGCTACACCTTC.

The table lists this clonotype with a few counts. The chain recombines TRBV5-1 with TRBJ1-2; maybe TRBD1 (5 bases). This CDR3 contains 15 residues. CDR1 and CDR2 (germline): SGHRS, YFSETQ. Trimming left V 0 bases short and J 0 bases short, with 9 bases between. This CDR3 reads CASSLDGATNYGYTF. Here the CDR3 DNA reads TGCGCCAGCAGCTTGGACGGGGCGACTAACTATGGCTACACCTTC.

V gene TRBV3-1 combines with J gene TRBJ2-6, with D possibly matching TRBD2 (7 bases). The V end lost 7 bases, the J end lost 3 bases, and 16 bases lay between the germline ends. CDR1 LGHDT and CDR2 YNNKEL come from the germline V gene (reference sequence). CDR3 length: 16 residues. CDR3 sequence (DNA): TGTGCCAGCACCAACTTGGGGGGGCGTGGGGCCAACGTCCTGACTTTC. This gives the protein CASTNLGGRGANVLTF.

This clonotype was observed many times. The genes are TRBV20-1 and TRBJ1-6; 8 nucleotides match TRBD1. CDR3 length: 12 amino acids. CDR1 and CDR2 from the germline V gene are DFQATT and SNEGSKA (reference sequence). V was clipped by 5 bases and J by 10 bases; unmatched bases: 4. In DNA form, the CDR3 reads TGCAGTGCTCCCGACAGGGGATCACCCCTCCACTTT. Translation: CSAPDRGSPLHF.

This clonotype has a handful of counts. The chain employs TRBV20-1 and TRBJ2-5; either TRBD1 or TRBD2 may supply D (5 bases each). V lost 4 bases, J lost 5 bases, and 17 bases lay in between. CDR1 is DFQATT and CDR2 is SNEGSKA in the germline V gene (reference sequence). The CDR3 covers 14 residues. Here the CDR3 DNA reads TGCAGTGCTACCGGTGAGGGGCGAACGGAGACCCAGTACTTC. Protein product: CSATGEGRTETQYF.

Many counts were recorded for this clonotype. The rearrangement joins TRBV3-1 to TRBJ1-1; D is undetermined. The CDR3 runs to 15 residues. CDR1 and CDR2 from the germline V gene are LGHDT and YNNKEL (reference sequence). V lost 1 base, J lost 1 base, and 10 bases lay in between. The CDR3 loop is CASSQVQMGNTEAFF. The CDR3 region has the DNA TGTGCCAGCAGCCAAGTTCAGATGGGGAACACTGAAGCTTTCTTT.

This chain connects TRBV9 to TRBJ1-1, with TRBD1 matching 7 bases. J gave up 4 bases and V 4 bases, and 10 bases lay outside the gene matches. Looked up from germline, CDR1 is SGDLS and CDR2 is YYNGEE. This CDR3 is built from 15 residues. CDR3 sequence reads: CASSLQGGDSTEAFF. Written as DNA, the CDR3 is TGTGCCAGCAGCCTACAGGGAGGGGACAGCACTGAAGCTTTCTTT.

The chain joins TRBV6-5 to TRBJ2-3; the D call may be TRBD1 or TRBD2 (5 bases each). Germline CDR1 and CDR2: MNHEY and SVGAGI. CDR3 length: 16 amino acids. With 0 bases removed from V and 2 bases from J, the gap between germline ends came to 12 bases. In nucleotides, the CDR3 is TGTGCCAGCAGTTACTCGGGGGTTAATCCCACAGATACGCAGTATTTT. It encodes CASSYSGVNPTDTQYF.

This clonotype appeared a few times. The chain combines TRBV4-3 with TRBJ2-3; 9 bases are shared with TRBD1. The germline gives CDR1 LGHNA, CDR2 YSLEER. The trim removed 1 base at V and 11 bases at J, leaving 7 bases unmatched. The CDR3 runs 14 residues. CDR3 in DNA: TGCGCCAGCAGCCAAGGAGGGACAGGGCAGAGGCAGTATTTT. Translated: CASSQGGTGQRQYF.